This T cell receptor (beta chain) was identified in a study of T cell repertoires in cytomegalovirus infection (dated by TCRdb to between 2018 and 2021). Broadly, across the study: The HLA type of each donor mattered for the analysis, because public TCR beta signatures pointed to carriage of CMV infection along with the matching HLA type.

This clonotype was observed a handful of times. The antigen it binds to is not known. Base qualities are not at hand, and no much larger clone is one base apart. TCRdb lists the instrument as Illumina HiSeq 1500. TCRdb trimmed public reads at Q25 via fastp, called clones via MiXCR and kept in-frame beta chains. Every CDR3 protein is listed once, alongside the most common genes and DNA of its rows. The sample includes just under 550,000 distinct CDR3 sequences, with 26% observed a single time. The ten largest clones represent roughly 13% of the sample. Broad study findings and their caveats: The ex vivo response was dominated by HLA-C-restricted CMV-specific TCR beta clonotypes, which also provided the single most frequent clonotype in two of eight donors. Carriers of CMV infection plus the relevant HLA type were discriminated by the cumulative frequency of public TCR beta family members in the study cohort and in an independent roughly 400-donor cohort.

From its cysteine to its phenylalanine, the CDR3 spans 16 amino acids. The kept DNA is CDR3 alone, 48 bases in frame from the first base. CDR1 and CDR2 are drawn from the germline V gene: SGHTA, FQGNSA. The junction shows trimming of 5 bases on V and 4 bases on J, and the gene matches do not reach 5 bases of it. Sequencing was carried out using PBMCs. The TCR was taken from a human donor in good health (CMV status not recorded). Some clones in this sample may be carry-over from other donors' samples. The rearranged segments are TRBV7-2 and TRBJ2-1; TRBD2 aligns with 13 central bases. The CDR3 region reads CASSASGLAGYNEQFF. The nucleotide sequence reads TGTGCCAGCAGCGCGTCGGGACTAGCGGGGTACAATGAGCAGTTCTTC.